This T cell receptor beta chain originates from a study of T-cell memory formation after mild COVID-19. Study details: TCR clusters were largely donor specific.

CDR3 length equals 15 residues. V was cut by 0 bases and J by 3 bases, with 10 bases left in between. CDR1 SGHKS and CDR2 YYEKEE come from the germline V gene (reference sequence). General study points: Contracting clones from day 15 to 85 showed balanced CD4/CD8; later expanders favored CD4+. Researchers found some responding clones in pre-infection memory, a sign that cross-reactive memory joined.

Worth noting for this clonotype: No antigen is known for it.

TCRdb redid the calling of the 5' RACE reads with MiXCR, one entry per CDR3 protein. Among 300,000 to 400,000 distinct CDR3 sequences, roughly 15% were seen once, and the ten largest hold 22%. This chain connects TRBV5-5 to TRBJ1-5; D unresolved. The TCR sequence derives from a man aged 18 to 29 who had mild COVID-19 (a few samples of this study predate the infection). Cell type and time point are not known. The sequencing input was PBMCs or a T cell subset sorted from them (not recorded which). The CDR3: CASSLAPVTNQPQHF. Written as DNA, the CDR3 is TGTGCCAGCAGCTTGGCTCCGGTCACCAATCAGCCCCAGCATTTT.